The TCR beta chain described here comes from a study of OX40 agonist ivuxolimab in advanced cancers. Germline CDR1 is SGDLS and CDR2 is YYNGEE. This CDR3 has 14 amino acids. V lost 0 bases and J lost 7, with 11 bases in between. Patients with a history of autoimmune disease or on systemic immunosuppression were excluded. TCRdb's table, derived via immunoSEQ multiplex PCR, lists solely in-frame clones and lacks some. The data show 100,000 or so clones, with roughly 94% seen just once and 0.15% to 0.2% held by the top ten. Specimen: CD4+ or CD8+ T cells sorted from blood, collected in a trial of the OX40 agonist ivuxolimab. The TCR was taken from an adult with an advanced solid tumor such as melanoma, head and neck, liver or kidney cancer. The chain combines TRBV9 with TRBJ2-1, with TRBD2 as a possible D gene (6 bases). This CDR3 is CASSVAGVGNEQFF. The CDR3 nucleotides are TGTGCCAGCAGCGTAGCGGGAGTAGGAAATGAGCAGTTCTTC.